This TCR beta chain was documented in a study of T cell repertoires in aging, cancer and after chemotherapy. Overall study context: Clear clonal overlap appeared across healthy donor samples taken over several months to years.

TRB rearrangements spanning V, D and J were amplified using mixed TRB-A/B primers. TCRdb ran MiXCR on the multiplex PCR reads and lists one entry per CDR3 protein. The repertoire includes more than 10,000 distinct CDR3 sequences, about 30% of them detected once, and about 19% sits in the top ten. About this clonotype: Its cognate antigen is unknown.

Regarding the study as a whole: These repertoire data do not allow conclusions about immunological memory after chemotherapy. In healthy donors, age-related TCR diversity loss mainly reflected lost richness.

Amplification of TCR beta used genomic DNA extracted from peripheral blood. The clonotype comes from a human donor in good health. The donor label of this sample is uncertain. The material sequenced was blood.

The chain's CDR3 is CAGPGLLASARETQYF. The CDR3 DNA reads as TGTGCCGGCCCGGGTCTACTAGCGTCGGCCCGAGAGACCCAGTACTTC. The chain recombines TRBV6-4 with TRBJ2-5; 7 bases agree with TRBD2. V lost 11 bases and J lost 4; bases outside the gene matches: 19. The CDR3 extends over 16 amino acids. Per germline, CDR1 MRHNA and CDR2 SNTAGT.